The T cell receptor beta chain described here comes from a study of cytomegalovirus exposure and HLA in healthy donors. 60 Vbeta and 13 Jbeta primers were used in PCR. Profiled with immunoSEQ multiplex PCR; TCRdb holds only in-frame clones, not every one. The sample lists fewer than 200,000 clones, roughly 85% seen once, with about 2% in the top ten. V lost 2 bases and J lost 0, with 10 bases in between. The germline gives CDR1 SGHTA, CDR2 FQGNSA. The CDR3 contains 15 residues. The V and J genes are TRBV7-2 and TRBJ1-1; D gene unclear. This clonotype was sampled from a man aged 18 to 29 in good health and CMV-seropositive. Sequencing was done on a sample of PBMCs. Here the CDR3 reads CASSLTGNMNTEAFF. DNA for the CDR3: TGTGCCAGCAGCTTAACGGGAAACATGAACACTGAAGCTTTCTTT.